The next 16 T cell receptor beta chains were all read from a single sample in a study of technical replicates of blood from a handful of donors. Some clones are missing from TCRdb's copy, which holds only in-frame ones; the method was immunoSEQ multiplex PCR. The table records approximately 85,000 clones, 85% to 95% of them present only once. Source material: T cells isolated from PBMCs. The receptors were sampled from a human donor in good health.

The gene calls are TRBV13 and TRBJ2-7; D might be TRBD1 (6 bases). The CDR3 spans 14 residues. Trimming removed 1 base at V and 4 bases at J, with 11 bases between. Per the germline V gene, CDR1 is PRHDT and CDR2 is FYEKMQ (reference sequence). The CDR3 sequence: CASSLELGAYEQYF. CDR3 nucleotides: TGTGCCAGCAGCTTAGAGCTGGGGGCTTACGAGCAGTACTTC. Complete variable domain (other parts from reference TRBV13 and TRBJ2-7): AAGVIQSPRHLIKEKRETATLKCYPIPRHDTVYWYQQGPGQDPQFLISFYEKMQSDKGSIPDRFSAQQFSDYHSELNMSSLELGDSALYFCASSLELGAYEQYFGPGTRLTVT.

This clone occurred a few times. V gene TRBV2 combines with J gene TRBJ1-1; the match to TRBD1 covers 7 bases. Germline lookup yields CDR1 SNHLY and CDR2 FYNNEI. The trim removed 6 bases at V and 3 bases at J, leaving 10 bases unmatched. The CDR3 loop spans 15 amino acids. The CDR3 spells CASRGIRDSDTEAFF. DNA of the CDR3: TGTGCCAGCAGAGGCATCCGGGACAGTGACACTGAAGCTTTCTTT.

In DNA, the CDR3 is TGTGCCAGCAACAACCCAGGGTATAGCAATCAGCCCCAGCATTTT. As protein: CASNNPGYSNQPQHF. The gene calls are TRBV28 and TRBJ1-5, with a possible D match to TRBD1 (5 bases). Trimming removed 7 bases from V and 0 bases from J, with 13 bases in between. Germline lookup yields CDR1 MDHEN and CDR2 SYDVKM. The CDR3 runs to 15 residues.

This clone was seen only once. The V and J genes are TRBV18 and TRBJ1-5, with a weak D call TRBD1 (5 bases). V dropped 4 bases and J dropped 2 bases, with 12 bases sitting between them. The CDR3 has 15 residues. Germline-derived CDR1 and CDR2 are KGHSH and LQKENI. The chain's CDR3 is CASSLFPGGNQPQHF. For the CDR3, the DNA is TGTGCCAGCTCACTGTTCCCGGGGGGCAATCAGCCCCAGCATTTT.

The chain uses TRBV5-5 and TRBJ2-2; unclear D gene. The CDR3 is 15 residues long. CDR1 and CDR2 (germline): SGHKS, YYEKEE (reference sequence). Trimming cost V 5 bases and J 4 bases, with 15 bases left between them. Written as DNA, the CDR3 is TGTGCCAGCAGAACGGAGCTCCACGGCACCGGGGAGCTGTTTTTT. Encoded protein: CASRTELHGTGELFF.

This clone came up once. The CDR3 DNA follows: TGTGCCAGCAGCTTTGAGGGGGGGTACTCCTACAATGAGCAGTTCTTC. This gives the protein CASSFEGGYSYNEQFF. The chain recombines TRBV5-6 with TRBJ2-1; weak D call: TRBD2 (7 bases). The germline CDR1 and CDR2 sequences are SGHDT and YYEEEE. Trimming removed 2 bases from V and 0 bases from J, with 12 bases in between. The CDR3 spans 16 residues.

The chain employs TRBV2 and TRBJ1-4, with 8 bases fitting TRBD1. The CDR3 sequence is 14 residues long. V lost 6 bases, J lost 7 bases, and 7 bases stayed unmatched. In germline, CDR1 is SNHLY, CDR2 FYNNEI. CDR3 DNA sequence: TGTGCCAGCAGATTACAGGGGGGACGTGAAAAACTGTTTTTT. Protein: CASRLQGGREKLFF.

The rearrangement links TRBV7-8 to TRBJ1-1; D not resolved. The V gene lost 1 base and the J gene lost 4 bases, with 10 bases spanning the gap. CDR1 is SGHVS, CDR2 FQNEAQ, per germline. The CDR3 length is 14 residues. The CDR3 sequence: CASSLGVWATEAFF. The DNA of the CDR3 is TGTGCCAGCAGCTTAGGGGTGTGGGCCACTGAAGCTTTCTTT.

A single count supports this clone. The rearrangement links TRBV19 to TRBJ1-1; possibly TRBD1 for D (6 bases). Germline V gives CDR1 LNHDA, CDR2 SQIVND (reference sequence). The V end lost 6 bases, the J end lost 0 bases, and 11 bases lay between the germline ends. The CDR3 contains 14 residues. For the CDR3, the DNA is TGTGCCAGTAGACCCAGGGACATGAACACTGAAGCTTTCTTT. The encoded protein is CASRPRDMNTEAFF. Based on the CDR3 plus reference TRBV19 and TRBJ1-1, the full variable domain is DGGITQSPKYLFRKEGQNVTLSCEQNLNHDAMYWYRQDPGQGLRLIYYSQIVNDFQKGDIAEGYSVSREKKESFPLTVTSAQKNPTAFYLCASRPRDMNTEAFFGQGTRLTVV.

The chain employs TRBV23-1 and TRBJ1-5; D is uncertain. TRBV23-1 belongs to the ORF category, with a function that is uncertain. The length of the CDR3 is 16 residues. With 3 bases removed from V and 0 bases from J, the gap between germline ends came to 12 bases. As DNA, the CDR3 is TGCGCCAGCAGTCAGTCTACTCCGTATAGCAATCAGCCCCAGCATTTT. Translating gives CASSQSTPYSNQPQHF.

J is TRBJ1-1 and V is TRBV4-1; 8 bases are a match to TRBD1. The germline V gene encodes CDR1 MGHRA and CDR2 YSYEKL. The CDR3 is 15 amino acids. With V trimmed by 3 bases and J by 0 bases, 3 bases remained unmatched. The CDR3 loop is CASSQGQDMNTEAFF. The CDR3 region has the DNA TGCGCCAGCAGCCAGGGACAGGACATGAACACTGAAGCTTTCTTT.

The V call is TRBV4-1, the J call TRBJ1-6, with D perhaps matching TRBD1 (5 bases). V shed 0 bases and J shed 16 bases, with 7 bases lying between them. This CDR3 is built from 11 residues. Germline-derived CDR1 and CDR2 are MGHRA and YSYEKL. This chain's CDR3 is CASSQDRGLHF. DNA of the CDR3: TGCGCCAGCAGCCAAGATAGGGGACTCCACTTT.

The genes are TRBV7-9 and TRBJ2-5, with 8 bases matching TRBD2. The junction had 12 bases not matched to a gene; V was cut back by 5 bases and J by 4 bases. The CDR3 length is 16 residues. Germline assignment: CDR1 SEHNR and CDR2 FQNEAQ (reference sequence). The CDR3 nucleotides are TGTGCCAGCAGCGTGCGGGAGGATGGGGAAGGAGAGACCCAGTACTTC. It yields the protein CASSVREDGEGETQYF.

This chain links TRBV28 with TRBJ1-5, with D perhaps TRBD1 (6 bases). The CDR3 has 15 residues. Germline V gene sequence: CDR1 MDHEN, CDR2 SYDVKM. V was pared by 6 bases and J by 3 bases, with 15 bases between. CDR3 nucleotide sequence: TGTGCCAGCAGCCACCTATACAGGGACAATCAGCCCCAGCATTTT. Protein product: CASSHLYRDNQPQHF.

The chain employs TRBV6-6 and TRBJ1-6, with 7 bases identical to TRBD1. The CDR3 covers 14 residues. With V trimmed by 5 bases and J by 6 bases, 4 bases remained unmatched. Looked up from germline, CDR1 is MNHNY and CDR2 is SVGAGI (reference sequence). CDR3 sequence: CASSHRDSNSPLHF. CDR3 nucleotide sequence: TGTGCCAGCAGTCACCGGGACAGTAATTCACCCCTCCACTTT.

In the case of this clone: Other DNA sequences from this sample encode an identical CDR3 as well. V and J are TRBV9 and TRBJ1-2, with D possibly being TRBD1 (6 bases). Looked up from germline, CDR1 is SGDLS and CDR2 is YYNGEE. Deletions cut 0 bases from V and 3 bases from J, with 9 bases between. The CDR3 sequence is 14 residues long. This CDR3 reads CASSVDRTDYGYTF. For the CDR3, the DNA is TGTGCCAGCAGCGTAGATAGGACAGACTATGGCTACACCTTC.